This TCR beta chain emerged from a study of T-cell memory formation after mild COVID-19. Overall study: The study found TCR clusters largely donor specific.

Barcoded TCR alpha and TCR beta cDNA libraries with UMIs came from 5'RACE using constant-segment primers. TCRdb used MiXCR to reprocess the 5' RACE reads, holding one entry per CDR3 protein. The sample holds 150,000 or so distinct CDR3 sequences, roughly a third seen once. Points from the study as a whole: Contracting clones, day 15 to 85, had balanced CD4/CD8, and later expanders favored CD4+.

With respect to this clonotype: The antigen remains unidentified.

The CDR3 length is 16 residues. V gave up 3 bases and J gave up 1 base, with 10 bases separating them. Germline CDR1 reads SGHTA; CDR2 reads FQGNSA. The sample was PBMCs or a T cell subset sorted from them (not recorded which). This receptor was taken from an adult woman who had mild COVID-19 (a few samples of this study predate the infection). Cell type and time point are not known. The V gene is TRBV7-2, the J gene TRBJ1-6; no clear D gene. The CDR3: CASSLGYNSYNSPLHF. Written as DNA, the CDR3 is TGTGCCAGCAGCTTGGGGTACAATTCCTATAATTCACCCCTCCACTTT.